The source of this TCR beta chain is a study of PD-1 blockade in classical Hodgkin lymphoma. Study conclusions and caveats: Patients newly diagnosed and complete responders had comparable baseline diversity. In CD4+ cells, TCR diversity went up significantly by C4D1, but in CD8+ cells it did not.

This clone appeared a few times. What it binds is unknown. The CDR3 runs to 11 residues. Looked up from germline, CDR1 is SGHNT and CDR2 is YYREEE (reference sequence). Trimming removed 0 bases at V and 9 bases at J, with 4 bases between. Clones were sequenced by immunoSEQ multiplex PCR, and TCRdb holds only the in-frame ones, with some missing. The table lists some 23,000 clones, approximately 80% of them singletons. Patients all relapsed after autologous stem cell transplantation, and there was variation in brentuximab vedotin exposure. Complete response, partial response or progressive disease constituted the best responses recorded.

The chain carries TRBV5-4 and TRBJ2-1; D remains unclear. The TCR originated in a human donor with classical Hodgkin lymphoma. The sequencing here drew on peripheral blood mononuclear cells (PBMCs), taken before the second cycle of nivolumab. The CDR3: CASSLAGEQFF. The CDR3 DNA is TGTGCCAGCAGCTTGGCCGGTGAGCAGTTCTTC.